This is a list of T cell receptor beta chains from one sample in a study of T-cell memory formation after mild COVID-19. In TCRdb, the 5' RACE reads were re-called with MiXCR into one record per CDR3 protein. The profile shows fewer than 60,000 distinct CDR3 sequences, 28% of them singletons. The sequencing sample was made of PBMCs or a T cell subset sorted from them (not recorded which). The receptors come from a man aged 18-30 years who had mild COVID-19 (a few samples of this study predate the infection). Cell type and time point are not known. CDR3s include the opening cysteine and the closing phenylalanine or tryptophan. Each record gives: V gene, clone size, CDR3 length, J gene, D gene, CDR3 protein, CDR3 DNA. The D gene is left open where the match is weak. The listing skips clone size in some rows; elsewhere it reads once, few, many or a size class.

>TRBV3-2|-|14|TRBJ1-5|-
CASSGSRRDQPQHF
TGTGCCAGCAGCGGGTCGCGGCGCGATCAGCCCCAGCATTTT
>TRBV11-2|-|15|TRBJ1-1|-
CASTNGGQMNTEAFF
TGTGCCAGCACAAATGGGGGCCAGATGAACACTGAAGCTTTCTTT
>TRBV7-6|once|17|TRBJ2-3|TRBD1
CASRLPLGTGTTDTQYF
TGTGCCAGCAGACTACCCCTCGGGACAGGGACCACAGATACGCAGTATTTT
>TRBV12-3/TRBV12-4|many|10|TRBJ2-7|-
CASGFYEQYF
TGTGCCAGCGGCTTCTACGAGCAGTACTTC
>TRBV14|-|12|TRBJ1-2|-
CASSLTGDTHTF
TGTGCCAGCAGCCTAACGGGGGACACTCACACCTTC
>TRBV6-2/TRBV6-3|few|14|TRBJ2-7|-
CASIRSTSSYEQYF
TGTGCCAGCATTCGATCGACTAGCTCCTACGAGCAGTACTTC
>TRBV5-1|few|19|TRBJ2-3|TRBD2
CASSLRAGSLAGAVDTQYF
TGCGCCAGCAGCTTGAGGGCAGGCTCCCTAGCGGGGGCGGTGGATACGCAGTATTTT
>TRBV29-1|-|15|TRBJ2-1|-
CSVEDPGGGWHEQFF
TGCAGCGTTGAAGACCCCGGAGGCGGGTGGCATGAGCAGTTCTTC
>TRBV5-6|once|16|TRBJ2-7|TRBD1
CASSALSGQEAYEQYF
TGTGCCAGCAGCGCCTTATCGGGACAGGAGGCCTACGAGCAGTACTTC
>TRBV7-2|-|13|TRBJ1-5|-
CASSLGTNQPQHF
TGTGCCAGCAGCTTAGGGACCAATCAGCCCCAGCATTTT
>TRBV12-3/TRBV12-4|-|11|TRBJ2-7|-
CASRQGYEQYF
TGTGCCAGCAGGCAGGGGTACGAGCAGTACTTC
>TRBV7-2|-|15|TRBJ2-2|TRBD2
CASTTGRGVTGELFF
TGTGCCAGCACCACTGGGCGGGGGGTTACCGGGGAGCTGTTTTTT
>TRBV6-2/TRBV6-3|few|14|TRBJ1-5|-
CASSYSGFTKPQHF
TGTGCCAGCAGTTACTCCGGGTTCACGAAGCCCCAGCATTTT
>TRBV9|few|16|TRBJ2-2|TRBD2
CASSHPAGANTGELFF
TGTGCCAGCAGCCACCCAGCGGGGGCGAACACCGGGGAGCTGTTTTTT
>TRBV29-1|-|13|TRBJ1-2|-
CSVRTENNYGYTF
TGCAGCGTTAGGACAGAGAATAACTATGGCTACACCTTC
>TRBV7-6|-|17|TRBJ2-3|TRBD2
CASSPSALAGVTDTQYF
TGTGCCAGCAGCCCCAGCGCACTAGCGGGAGTCACAGATACGCAGTATTTT
>TRBV4-1|few|15|TRBJ2-5|-
CASSQDESPGETQYF
TGCGCCAGCAGCCAAGATGAGAGCCCCGGGGAGACCCAGTACTTC
>TRBV7-8|once|13|TRBJ1-2|-
CASSENRREGYTF
TGTGCCAGCAGCGAGAACCGCAGGGAGGGCTACACCTTC
>TRBV5-1|many|13|TRBJ2-1|TRBD2
CASSSGGYNEQFF
TGCGCCAGCAGCAGCGGGGGGTACAATGAGCAGTTCTTC
>TRBV7-9|few|13|TRBJ1-1|-
CASSLWENTEAFF
TGTGCCAGCAGCTTATGGGAGAACACTGAAGCTTTCTTT
>TRBV6-2/TRBV6-3|-|14|TRBJ2-1|-
CASSKANPGNEQFF
TGTGCCAGCAGTAAAGCGAATCCGGGCAATGAGCAGTTCTTC
>TRBV3-1|-|17|TRBJ2-1|-
CASSQDLRGRSYNEQFF
TGTGCCAGCAGCCAAGATCTACGAGGCCGATCCTACAATGAGCAGTTCTTC
>TRBV7-6|-|17|TRBJ2-3|TRBD2
CASSPILGTSGSDTQYF
TGTGCCAGCAGCCCCATCCTCGGGACTAGTGGATCAGATACGCAGTATTTT
>TRBV19|-|15|TRBJ1-1|-
CASSIVRGTNTEAFF
TGTGCCAGTAGTATAGTACGCGGGACAAACACTGAAGCTTTCTTT
>TRBV29-1|few|12|TRBJ1-2|TRBD1
CSATGSGYGYTF
TGCAGCGCGACAGGGTCGGGCTATGGCTACACCTTC
>TRBV4-1|few|15|TRBJ2-6|-
CASSQDSTGANVLTF
TGCGCCAGCAGCCAAGATAGCACTGGGGCCAACGTCCTGACTTTC
>TRBV7-2|few|11|TRBJ2-5|-
CASSSVETQYF
TGTGCCAGCAGTTCCGTGGAGACCCAGTACTTC
>TRBV10-3|many|16|TRBJ2-6|-
CAISGTRDSGANVLTF
TGTGCCATCAGTGGGACCCGAGACTCTGGGGCCAACGTCCTGACTTTC
>TRBV15|-|14|TRBJ1-5|-
CATSTDLGGQPQHF
TGTGCCACCAGCACTGATCTAGGGGGTCAGCCCCAGCATTTT
>TRBV4-3|few|16|TRBJ2-3|-
CASSQDAGGSTDTQYF
TGCGCCAGCAGCCAAGACGCCGGCGGATCCACAGATACGCAGTATTTT
>TRBV10-3|few|14|TRBJ2-1|TRBD1
CAIRPGTGGFEQFF
TGTGCCATCAGACCCGGGACAGGGGGCTTTGAGCAGTTCTTC
>TRBV15|few|14|TRBJ2-2|-
CATRNVTNTGELFF
TGTGCCACCCGTAATGTAACGAACACCGGGGAGCTGTTTTTT
>TRBV14|many|17|TRBJ2-3|-
CASSQVPGILITDTQYF
TGTGCCAGCAGCCAAGTCCCGGGAATCCTCATCACAGATACGCAGTATTTT
>TRBV4-1|-|14|TRBJ2-7|-
CASSRGTAAYEQYF
TGCGCCAGCAGCCGCGGGACTGCGGCCTACGAGCAGTACTTC
>TRBV7-6|many|14|TRBJ2-3|TRBD1
CASSLGTGPDTQYF
TGTGCCAGCAGCCTTGGGACAGGCCCGGATACGCAGTATTTT
>TRBV10-3|many|15|TRBJ2-7|TRBD2
CAISEWGGGPHEQYF
TGTGCCATCAGTGAGTGGGGCGGGGGGCCGCACGAGCAGTACTTC
>TRBV12-3/TRBV12-4|-|15|TRBJ2-3|-
CASSTGVSLTDTQYF
TGTGCCAGCAGCACTGGAGTCTCACTCACAGATACGCAGTATTTT
>TRBV5-1|-|15|TRBJ1-1|-
CASSGGQSMNTEAFF
TGCGCCAGCAGCGGAGGACAGAGCATGAACACTGAAGCTTTCTTT
>TRBV27|-|14|TRBJ2-3|TRBD1
CASRRDRATDTQYF
TGTGCCAGCAGGCGGGACAGGGCGACAGATACGCAGTATTTT
>TRBV5-6|-|16|TRBJ2-1|-
CASSTLISVPYNEKFF
TGTGCCAGCAGCACGTTGATCTCGGTCCCCTACAATGAGAAGTTCTTC
>TRBV27|few|15|TRBJ2-3|-
CASSAPGWGTDTQYF
TGTGCCAGCAGTGCCCCAGGGTGGGGCACAGATACGCAGTATTTT
>TRBV9|few|15|TRBJ2-3|TRBD2
CASSGGLAGGDTQYF
TGTGCCAGCAGCGGTGGACTAGCGGGGGGAGATACGCAGTATTTT
>TRBV5-1|-|15|TRBJ2-7|-
CASSPSPAPADEQYF
TGCGCCAGCAGCCCCTCACCGGCCCCCGCGGACGAGCAGTACTTC
>TRBV4-3|-|14|TRBJ2-1|-
CASSQSGAYNEQFF
TGCGCCAGCAGCCAATCAGGGGCTTACAATGAGCAGTTCTTC
>TRBV28|few|14|TRBJ1-1|-
CASSLRRRNTEAFF
TGTGCCAGCAGTTTACGAAGAAGGAACACTGAAGCTTTCTTT
>TRBV4-1|few|15|TRBJ1-1|-
CASSQVVQANTEAFF
TGCGCCAGCAGCCAAGTTGTTCAGGCGAACACTGAAGCTTTCTTT
>TRBV7-9|few|15|TRBJ1-1|-
CASSLPGRMNTEAFF
TGTGCCAGCAGCTTACCAGGGCGAATGAACACTGAAGCTTTCTTT
>TRBV5-1|few|13|TRBJ2-7|-
CASSLTGTYEQYF
TGCGCCAGCAGCTTGACAGGGACCTACGAGCAGTACTTC
>TRBV7-2|many|15|TRBJ1-2|-
CASSLLSGGLYGYTF
TGTGCCAGCAGCTTACTCTCGGGGGGCCTCTATGGCTACACCTTC
>TRBV6-5|few|15|TRBJ2-5|-
CASSFPRGGGETQYF
TGTGCCAGCAGTTTCCCACGGGGAGGGGGAGAGACCCAGTACTTC
>TRBV6-1|-|15|TRBJ2-3|-
CASTAGHPGTDTQYF
TGTGCCAGCACCGCCGGGCACCCGGGCACAGATACGCAGTATTTT
>TRBV12-3/TRBV12-4|few|17|TRBJ2-3|TRBD2
CASSYLGLSGTTDTQYF
TGTGCCAGCAGTTACCTCGGACTCAGCGGGACCACAGATACGCAGTATTTT
>TRBV30|-|14|TRBJ2-2|-
CAWSVGGETGELFF
TGTGCCTGGAGTGTCGGGGGTGAGACCGGGGAGCTGTTTTTT
>TRBV11-2|-|13|TRBJ2-1|TRBD2
CASLAGDYNEQFF
TGTGCCAGCCTAGCGGGGGACTACAATGAGCAGTTCTTC
>TRBV12-3/TRBV12-4|few|13|TRBJ2-7|-
CASTALGDNGQYF
TGTGCCAGCACTGCTCTGGGTGACAACGGGCAGTACTTC